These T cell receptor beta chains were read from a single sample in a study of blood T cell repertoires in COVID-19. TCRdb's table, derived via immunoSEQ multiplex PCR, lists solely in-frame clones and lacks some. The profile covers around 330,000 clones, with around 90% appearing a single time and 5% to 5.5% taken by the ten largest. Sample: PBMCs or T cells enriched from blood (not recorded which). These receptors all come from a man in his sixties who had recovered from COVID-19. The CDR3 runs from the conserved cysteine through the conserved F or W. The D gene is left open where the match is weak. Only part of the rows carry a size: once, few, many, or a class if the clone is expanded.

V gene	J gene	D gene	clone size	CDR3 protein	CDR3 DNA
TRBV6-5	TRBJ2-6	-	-	CASVIGGAGANVLTF	TGTGCCAGCGTTATAGGGGGAGCTGGGGCCAACGTCCTGACTTTC
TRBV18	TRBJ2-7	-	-	CASSPRGYEQYF	TGTGCCAGCTCACCTCGGGGCTACGAGCAGTACTTC
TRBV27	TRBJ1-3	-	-	CASSPDRSRVKGNTIYF	TGTGCCAGCAGTCCAGACAGGAGTAGGGTAAAGGGAAACACCATATATTTT
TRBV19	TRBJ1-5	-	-	CASSGRQAPGQPQHF	TGTGCCAGTAGTGGCCGACAGGCCCCAGGTCAGCCCCAGCATTTT
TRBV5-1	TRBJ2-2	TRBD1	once	CASSGKTGGKEVGELFF	TGCGCCAGCAGCGGGAAGACAGGGGGCAAAGAGGTCGGGGAGCTGTTTTTT
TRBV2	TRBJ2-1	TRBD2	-	CASSESTSGSEFF	TGTGCCAGCAGTGAAAGTACTAGCGGGAGTGAGTTCTTC
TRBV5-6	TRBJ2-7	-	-	CASSLPGGSLNEQYF	TGTGCCAGCAGCTTGCCTGGGGGCTCTTTGAACGAGCAGTACTTC
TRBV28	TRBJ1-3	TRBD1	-	CASSLGGQNSGNTIYF	TGTGCCAGCAGTTTAGGGGGACAGAACTCTGGAAACACCATATATTTT
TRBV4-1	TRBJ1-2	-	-	CASSPRAGRANYGYTF	TGCGCCAGCAGCCCCAGGGCAGGAAGGGCTAACTATGGCTACACCTTC
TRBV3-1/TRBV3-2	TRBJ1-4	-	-	CASSLREKLFF	TGTGCCAGCAGCCTCCGGGAAAAACTGTTTTTT
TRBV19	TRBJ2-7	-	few	CASSTEVPYEQYF	TGTGCCAGTAGTACGGAGGTACCCTACGAGCAGTACTTC
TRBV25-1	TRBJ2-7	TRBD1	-	CASSDRPGGQGEQYF	TGTGCCAGCAGTGATCGGCCAGGGGGCCAGGGCGAGCAGTACTTC
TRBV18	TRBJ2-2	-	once	CASSPAGFSTGELFF	TGTGCCAGCTCACCCGCCGGGTTCTCGACCGGGGAGCTGTTTTTT
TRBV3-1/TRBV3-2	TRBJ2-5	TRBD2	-	CASSQEGPVGSGRNQETQYF	TGTGCCAGCAGCCAAGAAGGCCCAGTGGGTAGCGGGAGAAACCAAGAGACCCAGTACTTC
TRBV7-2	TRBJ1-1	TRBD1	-	CASSSPEDRGPLNTEAFF	TGTGCCAGCAGCTCTCCCGAGGACAGGGGACCCTTGAACACTGAAGCTTTCTTT
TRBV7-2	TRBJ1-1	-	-	CASSLGGSTEAFF	TGTGCCAGCAGCTTGGGGGGTTCCACTGAAGCTTTCTTT
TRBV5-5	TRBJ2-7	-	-	CASSLTGAYEQYF	TGTGCCAGCAGCTTGACTGGAGCCTACGAGCAGTACTTC
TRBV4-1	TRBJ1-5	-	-	CASSQATDLRQPQHF	TGCGCCAGCAGCCAAGCAACCGACTTGCGTCAGCCCCAGCATTTT
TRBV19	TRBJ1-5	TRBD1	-	CASTPGQGANQPQHF	TGTGCCAGTACCCCGGGACAGGGGGCGAATCAGCCCCAGCATTTT
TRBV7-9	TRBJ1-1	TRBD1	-	CASTQMTGSDTEAFF	TGTGCCAGCACCCAGATGACAGGGAGCGACACTGAAGCTTTCTTT
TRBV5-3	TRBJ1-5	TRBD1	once	CARSKRQGYNQPQHF	TGTGCCAGAAGCAAACGACAGGGATACAATCAGCCCCAGCATTTT
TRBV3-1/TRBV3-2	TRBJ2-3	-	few	CASSQYTDTQYF	TGTGCCAGCAGCCAATACACAGATACGCAGTATTTT
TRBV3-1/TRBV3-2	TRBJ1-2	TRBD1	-	CASSQGDRSNYGYTF	TGTGCCAGCAGCCAAGGGGACAGATCTAACTATGGCTACACCTTC
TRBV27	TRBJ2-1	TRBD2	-	CASSAPGLATNEQFF	TGTGCCAGCAGTGCGCCGGGACTAGCGACAAATGAGCAGTTCTTC
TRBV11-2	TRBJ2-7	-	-	CASSFSRGNEQYF	TGTGCCAGCAGCTTTTCTAGGGGAAACGAGCAGTACTTC
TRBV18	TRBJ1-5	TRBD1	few	CASSPKGTVSNQPQHF	TGTGCCAGCTCACCTAAAGGGACAGTTAGCAATCAGCCCCAGCATTTT
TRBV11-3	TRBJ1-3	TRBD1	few	CASSFGTGSSGNTIYF	TGTGCCAGCAGCTTCGGGACAGGTAGCTCTGGAAACACCATATATTTT
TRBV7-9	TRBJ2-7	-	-	CASSRGHYSYEQYF	TGTGCCAGCAGCCGGGGACACTACTCCTACGAGCAGTACTTC
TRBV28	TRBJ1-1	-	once	CASSFQGILTEAFF	TGTGCCAGCAGTTTTCAGGGGATTTTGACTGAAGCTTTCTTT
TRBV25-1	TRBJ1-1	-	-	CASSGRWRADTEAFF	TGTGCCAGCAGTGGGCGCTGGAGGGCGGACACTGAAGCTTTCTTT
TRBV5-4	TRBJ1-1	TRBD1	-	CASSFPDRGYTEAFF	TGTGCCAGCAGCTTCCCCGACAGGGGATATACTGAAGCTTTCTTT
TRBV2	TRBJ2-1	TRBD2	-	CASRSGTSAQNEQFF	TGTGCCAGCAGGTCCGGGACTAGCGCCCAAAATGAGCAGTTCTTC
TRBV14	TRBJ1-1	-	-	CASSQEVVGTEAFF	TGTGCCAGCAGCCAAGAGGTCGTCGGGACTGAAGCTTTCTTT
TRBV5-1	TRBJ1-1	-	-	CASNSLTSNTEAFF	TGCGCCAGCAACTCTCTCACTTCCAACACTGAAGCTTTCTTT
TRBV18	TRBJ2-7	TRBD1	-	CASSPRQGAGYEQYF	TGTGCCAGCTCACCTAGACAGGGGGCCGGCTACGAGCAGTACTTC
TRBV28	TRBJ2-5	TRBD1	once	CASSLRFPGQGGQETQYF	TGTGCCAGCAGTCTCCGATTCCCGGGACAGGGGGGCCAAGAGACCCAGTACTTC
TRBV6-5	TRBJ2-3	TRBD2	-	CASSSTSGSADTQYF	TGTGCCAGCAGTTCCACTAGCGGGAGCGCAGATACGCAGTATTTT
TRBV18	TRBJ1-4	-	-	CASSPQGRNEKLFF	TGTGCCAGCTCACCACAGGGGCGGAATGAAAAACTGTTTTTT
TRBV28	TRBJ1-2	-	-	CASSQQRTYGYTF	TGTGCCAGCAGTCAACAGCGGACCTATGGCTACACCTTC
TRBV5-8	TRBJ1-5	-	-	CASSFGGSNQPQHF	TGTGCCAGCAGCTTCGGAGGCAGCAATCAGCCCCAGCATTTT
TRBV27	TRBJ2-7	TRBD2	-	CASSLFRGGSINEQYF	TGTGCCAGCAGTTTATTTCGTGGCGGGAGTATCAACGAGCAGTACTTC